This TCR beta chain was sequenced during a study of blood T cell repertoires in COVID-19. About the study: Samples taken during acute and convalescent COVID-19 were collected in the United States, Italy and Spain. Nucleic acid was either cDNA or gDNA, and it came from T cells, B-cell-depleted T cells, or PBMCs.

This clone has only one observation. In the study's own analysis: Counts of nucleated cells, estimated from reference gene primer amplification, were obtained. Assay used: immunoSEQ multiplex PCR; TCRdb lists only in-frame clones, some missing. That table furnishes V, J and clone size, whereas the DNA furnished D and trimming. The data show a few hundred thousand clones, 70% to 90% seen once. Trimming left V 8 bases short and J 3 bases short, with 16 bases between. Germline CDR1 MNHEY, CDR2 SVGAGI. This CDR3 is 14 amino acids long. The J gene is TRBJ1-1, the V gene TRBV6-5, with D unclear. The TCR comes from a human donor in a cohort sampled during active COVID-19. The source material was peripheral blood. CDR3 loop: CASGRQRIDTEAFF. The CDR3 DNA is TGTGCCAGCGGGAGGCAGAGAATCGACACTGAAGCTTTCTTT.